The 9 T cell receptor beta chains reported below all come from one sample, sequenced in a study of blood T cell repertoires in COVID-19. The protocol was immunoSEQ multiplex PCR, while the TCRdb copy is restricted to in-frame clones and leaves out a portion. There are 390,000 or so clones in the sample; less than 90% occur only once, and approximately 5% lies in the top ten. Sequenced: PBMCs or T cells enriched from blood (not recorded which). All receptors derive from a woman in her forties or fifties who had recovered from COVID-19.

The chain employs TRBV25-1 and TRBJ1-4; D remains unclear. The CDR3 runs 12 residues. Germline V gene data show CDR1 as MGHDK and CDR2 as SYGVNS. Trimming removed 0 bases at V and 16 bases at J, with 12 bases between. CDR3 nucleotides: TGTGCCAGCAGTGAATATAACAGACCCCCGTTTTTT. Translation: CASSEYNRPPFF. The variable domain in full, with the rest retrieved from reference TRBV25-1 and TRBJ1-4, is EADIYQTPRYLVIGTGKKITLECSQTMGHDKMYWYQQDPGMELHLIHYSYGVNSTEKGDLSSESTVSRIRTEHFPLTLESARPSHTSQYLCASSEYNRPPFFGSGTQLSVL.

The V gene is TRBV4-1, the J gene TRBJ1-5; 8 bases line up with TRBD1. The CDR3 is 16 residues long. V lost 0 bases and J lost 6; bases outside the gene matches: 7. CDR1 and CDR2 from the germline V gene are MGHRA and YSYEKL. Written as DNA, the CDR3 is TGCGCCAGCAGCCAAGATTGGGCAGGGGGCGTTCAGCCCCAGCATTTT. Translating it yields CASSQDWAGGVQPQHF.

Here the CDR3 reads CASSLNMMNTEAFF. The CDR3 DNA is TGCGCCAGCAGCTTAAACATGATGAACACTGAAGCTTTCTTT. The rearrangement links TRBV5-1 to TRBJ1-1; D is uncertain. Between the trimmed V and J ends, which lost 2 bases and 0 bases, there was a span of 8 bases. The V gene's germline CDR1 is SGHRS and CDR2 YFSETQ. The CDR3 consists of 14 residues.

The gene calls are TRBV9 and TRBJ2-1; D possibly corresponds to TRBD2 (7 bases). CDR3 length: 17 residues. The V gene lost 0 bases and the J gene lost 2 bases, with 15 bases spanning the gap. The germline V gene encodes CDR1 SGDLS and CDR2 YYNGEE. The CDR3 region has the DNA TGTGCCAGCAGCGTAGCGGGGGGCCGTAGCCCCTACAATGAGCAGTTCTTC. Protein sequence: CASSVAGGRSPYNEQFF.

The chain uses TRBV5-1 and TRBJ1-1; 7 bases map to TRBD1. Germline values: CDR1 SGHRS, CDR2 YFSETQ. This CDR3 spans 13 amino acids. The junction had 13 bases not matched to a gene; V was cut back by 6 bases and J by 11 bases. The CDR3 sequence is CASTRGQGERAFF. CDR3 bases: TGCGCCAGCACCAGAGGGCAGGGGGAGAGGGCTTTCTTT.

The chain recombines TRBV6-1 with TRBJ1-6; 8 bases are a match to TRBD1. The CDR3 is made up of 15 amino acids. Germline CDR1 and CDR2: MNHNS and SASEGT. V was clipped by 3 bases and J by 9 bases; unmatched bases: 7. Here the CDR3 reads CASSDLGQGGSPLHF. The CDR3 DNA is TGTGCCAGCAGTGACCTCGGACAGGGAGGTTCACCCCTCCACTTT.

The chain couples TRBV3-1 (or the pseudogene TRBV3-2) to TRBJ1-1; D call uncertain. V lost 4 bases to trimming and J lost 1 base, with 10 bases between them. The V gene's germline CDR1 is LGHDT and CDR2 YNNKEL (reference sequence). The length of the CDR3 is 14 residues. The CDR3 reads CASSLVEGNTEAFF. CDR3 in DNA: TGTGCCAGCAGCCTAGTGGAGGGGAACACTGAAGCTTTCTTT.

This clone appeared once. The chain uses TRBV9 and TRBJ2-7; 9 nucleotides line up with TRBD2. The CDR3 contains 16 residues. CDR1 and CDR2 (germline): SGDLS, YYNGEE. Trimming cost V 4 bases and J 5 bases; bases outside gene matches: 13. CDR3 protein: CASSPPLAGVEDEQYF. CDR3 coding DNA: TGTGCCAGCAGCCCTCCCTTAGCGGGAGTGGAGGACGAGCAGTACTTC.

There are a few counts of this clone. The rearrangement joins TRBV2 to TRBJ1-3; perhaps TRBD1 as D (5 bases). With 4 bases removed from V and 0 bases from J, the gap between germline ends came to 16 bases. The germline gives CDR1 SNHLY, CDR2 FYNNEI. The CDR3 spans 17 residues. CDR3 region: CASSASPTVRSGNTIYF. CDR3 in DNA: TGTGCCAGCAGTGCGTCCCCGACAGTACGCTCTGGAAACACCATATATTTT.